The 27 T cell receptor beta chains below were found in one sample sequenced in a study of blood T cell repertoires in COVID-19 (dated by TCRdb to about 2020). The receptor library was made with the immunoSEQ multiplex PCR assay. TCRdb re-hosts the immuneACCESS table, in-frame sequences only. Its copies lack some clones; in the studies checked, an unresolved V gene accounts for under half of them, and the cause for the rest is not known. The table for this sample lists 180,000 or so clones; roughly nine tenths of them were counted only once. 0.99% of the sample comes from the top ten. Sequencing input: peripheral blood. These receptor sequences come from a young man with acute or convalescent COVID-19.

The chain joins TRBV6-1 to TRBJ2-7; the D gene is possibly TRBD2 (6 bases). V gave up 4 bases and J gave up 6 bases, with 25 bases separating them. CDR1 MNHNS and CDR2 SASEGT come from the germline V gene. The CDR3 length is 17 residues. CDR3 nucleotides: TGTGCCAGCAGTGCTGTCGCTATCGGGCGGGGAGGACCCGAGCAGTACGTC. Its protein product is CASSAVAIGRGGPEQYV.

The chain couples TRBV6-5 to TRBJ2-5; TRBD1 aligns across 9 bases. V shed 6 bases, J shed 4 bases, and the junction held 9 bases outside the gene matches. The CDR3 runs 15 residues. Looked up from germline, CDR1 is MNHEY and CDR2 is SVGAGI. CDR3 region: CASSGGQGFSETQYF. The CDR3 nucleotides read TGTGCCAGCAGCGGGGGACAGGGCTTCTCAGAGACCCAGTACTTC.

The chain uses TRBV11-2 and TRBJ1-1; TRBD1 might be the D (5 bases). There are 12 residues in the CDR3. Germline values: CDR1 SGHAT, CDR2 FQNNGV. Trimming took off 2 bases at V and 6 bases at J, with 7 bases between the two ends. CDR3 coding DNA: TGTGCCAGCAGCTTATTAGGGGCTGAAGCTTTCTTT. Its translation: CASSLLGAEAFF.

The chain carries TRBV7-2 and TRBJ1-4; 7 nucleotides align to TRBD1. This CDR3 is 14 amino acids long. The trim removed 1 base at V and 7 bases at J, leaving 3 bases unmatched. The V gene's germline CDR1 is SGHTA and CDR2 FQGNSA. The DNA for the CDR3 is TGTGCCAGCAGCTTAGACAGGGGAGGTGAAAAACTGTTTTTT. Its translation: CASSLDRGGEKLFF.

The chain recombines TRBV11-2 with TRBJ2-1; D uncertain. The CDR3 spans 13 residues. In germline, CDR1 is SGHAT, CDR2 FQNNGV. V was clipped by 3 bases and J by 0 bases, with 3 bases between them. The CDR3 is CASSFSSYNEQFF. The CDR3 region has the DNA TGTGCCAGCAGCTTCAGCTCCTACAATGAGCAGTTCTTC.

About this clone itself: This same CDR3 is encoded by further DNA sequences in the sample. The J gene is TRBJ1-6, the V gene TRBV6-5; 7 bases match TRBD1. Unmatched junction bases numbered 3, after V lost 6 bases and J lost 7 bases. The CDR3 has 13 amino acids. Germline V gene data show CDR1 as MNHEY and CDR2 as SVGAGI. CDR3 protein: CASRETGNSPLHF. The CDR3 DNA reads TGTGCCAGCAGAGAGACAGGGAATTCACCCCTCCACTTT.

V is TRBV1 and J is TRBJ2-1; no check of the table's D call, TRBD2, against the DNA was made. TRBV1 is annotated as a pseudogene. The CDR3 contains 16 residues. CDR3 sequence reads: CTSSQDRVRGVDEQFF. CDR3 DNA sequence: TGCACCAGCAGCCAAGATCGAGTACGCGGGGTCGATGAGCAGTTCTTC.

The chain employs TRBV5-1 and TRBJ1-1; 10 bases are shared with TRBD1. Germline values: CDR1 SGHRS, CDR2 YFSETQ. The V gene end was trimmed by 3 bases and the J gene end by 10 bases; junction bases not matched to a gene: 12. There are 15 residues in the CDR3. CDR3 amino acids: CASSSAGQGEIGAFF. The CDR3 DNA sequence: TGCGCCAGCAGCTCAGCCGGACAGGGGGAAATCGGAGCTTTCTTT.

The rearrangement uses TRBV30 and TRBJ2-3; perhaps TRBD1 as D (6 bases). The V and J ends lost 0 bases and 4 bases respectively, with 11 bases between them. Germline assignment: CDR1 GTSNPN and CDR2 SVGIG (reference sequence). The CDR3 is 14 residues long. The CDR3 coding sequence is TGTGCCTGGAGTGTACTAAACAGGGCAGATACGCAGTATTTT. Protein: CAWSVLNRADTQYF. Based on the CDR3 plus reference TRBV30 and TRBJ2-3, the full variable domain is SQTIHQWPATLVQPVGSPLSLECTVEGTSNPNLYWYRQAAGRGLQLLFYSVGIGQISSEVPQNLSASRPQDRQFILSSKKLLLSDSGFYLCAWSVLNRADTQYFGPGTRLTVL.

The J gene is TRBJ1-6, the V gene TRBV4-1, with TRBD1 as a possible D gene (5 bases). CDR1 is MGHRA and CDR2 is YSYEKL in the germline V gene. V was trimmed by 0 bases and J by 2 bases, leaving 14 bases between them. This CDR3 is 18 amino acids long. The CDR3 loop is CASSQEGFGRAYNSPLHF. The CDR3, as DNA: TGCGCCAGCAGCCAAGAAGGTTTCGGCAGGGCCTATAATTCACCCCTCCACTTT.

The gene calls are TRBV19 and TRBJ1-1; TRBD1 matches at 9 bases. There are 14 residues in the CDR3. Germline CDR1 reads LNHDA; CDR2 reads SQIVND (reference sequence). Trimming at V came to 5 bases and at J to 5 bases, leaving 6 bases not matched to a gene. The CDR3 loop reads CASSDGTGWTEAFF. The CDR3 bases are TGTGCCAGTAGTGATGGGACAGGGTGGACTGAAGCTTTCTTT.

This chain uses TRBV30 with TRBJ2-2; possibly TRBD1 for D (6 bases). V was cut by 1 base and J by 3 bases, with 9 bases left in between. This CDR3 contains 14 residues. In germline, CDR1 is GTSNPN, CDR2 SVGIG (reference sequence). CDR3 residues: CAWSAGAHTGELFF. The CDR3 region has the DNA TGTGCCTGGAGTGCAGGGGCGCACACCGGGGAGCTGTTTTTT.

The CDR3 DNA reads TGTGCCTGGAGTGTGTCGCCCTACTTCACTGAAGCTTTCTTT. Translating gives CAWSVSPYFTEAFF. The rearrangement joins TRBV30 to TRBJ1-1; no definite D call. CDR3 length equals 14 residues. The germline gives CDR1 GTSNPN, CDR2 SVGIG (reference sequence). V dropped 0 bases and J dropped 4 bases, with 12 bases sitting between them.

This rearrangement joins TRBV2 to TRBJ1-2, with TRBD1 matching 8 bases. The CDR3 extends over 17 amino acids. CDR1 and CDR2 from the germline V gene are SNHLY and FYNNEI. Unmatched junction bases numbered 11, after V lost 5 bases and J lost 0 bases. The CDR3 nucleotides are TGTGCCAGCAGTCACGGACAGGGAAGAATAGCTAACTATGGCTACACCTTC. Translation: CASSHGQGRIANYGYTF. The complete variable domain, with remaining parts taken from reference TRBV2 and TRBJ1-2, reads EPEVTQTPSHQVTQMGQEVILRCVPISNHLYFYWYRQILGQKVEFLVSFYNNEISEKSEIFDDQFSVERPDGSNFTLKIRSTKLEDSAMYFCASSHGQGRIANYGYTFGSGTRLTVV.

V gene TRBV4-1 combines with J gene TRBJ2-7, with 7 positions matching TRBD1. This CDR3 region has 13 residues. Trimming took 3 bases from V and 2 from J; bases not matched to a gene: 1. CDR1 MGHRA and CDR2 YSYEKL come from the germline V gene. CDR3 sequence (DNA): TGCGCCAGCAGCCAGACAGGGACCTACGAGCAGTACTTC. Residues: CASSQTGTYEQYF.

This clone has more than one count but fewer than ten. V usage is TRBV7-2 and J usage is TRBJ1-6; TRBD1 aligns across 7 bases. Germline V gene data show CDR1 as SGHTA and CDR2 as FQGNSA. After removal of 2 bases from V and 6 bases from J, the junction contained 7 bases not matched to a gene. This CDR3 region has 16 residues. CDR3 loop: CASSLLSAGGNSPLHF. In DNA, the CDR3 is TGTGCCAGCAGCTTACTTTCTGCAGGGGGTAATTCACCCCTCCACTTT.

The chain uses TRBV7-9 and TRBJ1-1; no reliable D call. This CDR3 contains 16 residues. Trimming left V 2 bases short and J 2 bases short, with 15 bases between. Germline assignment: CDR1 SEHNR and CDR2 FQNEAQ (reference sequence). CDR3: CASSLSGVIRNTEAFF. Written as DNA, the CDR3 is TGTGCCAGCAGCTTATCCGGGGTAATACGAAACACTGAAGCTTTCTTT.

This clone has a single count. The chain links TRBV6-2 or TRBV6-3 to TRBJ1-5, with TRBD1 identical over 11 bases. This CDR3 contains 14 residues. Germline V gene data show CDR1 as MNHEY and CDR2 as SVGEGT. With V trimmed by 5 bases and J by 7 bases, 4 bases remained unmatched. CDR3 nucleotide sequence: TGTGCCAGCAGTCGGGACAGGGGGAAACAGCCCCAGCATTTT. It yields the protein CASSRDRGKQPQHF.

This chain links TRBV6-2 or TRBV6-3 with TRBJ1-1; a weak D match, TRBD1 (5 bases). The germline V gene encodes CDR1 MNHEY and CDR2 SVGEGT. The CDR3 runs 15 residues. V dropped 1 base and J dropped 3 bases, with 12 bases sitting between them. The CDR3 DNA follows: TGTGCCAGCAGTTACTACCCCCAGGGTCACACTGAAGCTTTCTTT. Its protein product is CASSYYPQGHTEAFF.

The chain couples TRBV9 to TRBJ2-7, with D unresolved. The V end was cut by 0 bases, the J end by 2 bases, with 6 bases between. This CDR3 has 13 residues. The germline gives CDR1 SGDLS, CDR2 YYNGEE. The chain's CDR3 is CASSVGSAYEQYF. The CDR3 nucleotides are TGTGCCAGCAGCGTAGGTTCTGCCTACGAGCAGTACTTC.

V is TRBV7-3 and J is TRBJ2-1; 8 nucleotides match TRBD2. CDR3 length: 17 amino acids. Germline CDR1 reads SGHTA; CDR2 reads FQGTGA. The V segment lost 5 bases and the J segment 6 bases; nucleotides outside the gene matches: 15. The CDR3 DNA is TGTGCCAGCAGCCCCTCCCATATCCGGGGGGGCCGCAATGAGCAGTTCTTC. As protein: CASSPSHIRGGRNEQFF.

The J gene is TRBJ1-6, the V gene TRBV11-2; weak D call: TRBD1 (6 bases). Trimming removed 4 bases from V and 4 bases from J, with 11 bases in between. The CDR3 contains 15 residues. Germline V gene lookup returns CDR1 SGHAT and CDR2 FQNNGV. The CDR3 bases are TGTGCCAGCAGCTCACAGGGCAATTATAATTCACCCCTCCACTTT. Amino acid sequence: CASSSQGNYNSPLHF.

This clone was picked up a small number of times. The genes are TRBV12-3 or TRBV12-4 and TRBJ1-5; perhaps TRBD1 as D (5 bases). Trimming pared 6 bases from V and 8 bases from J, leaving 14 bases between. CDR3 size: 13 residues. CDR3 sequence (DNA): TGTGCCAGCAGCCTGGGGGGGTGGGAGCCCCAGCATTTT. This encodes CASSLGGWEPQHF.

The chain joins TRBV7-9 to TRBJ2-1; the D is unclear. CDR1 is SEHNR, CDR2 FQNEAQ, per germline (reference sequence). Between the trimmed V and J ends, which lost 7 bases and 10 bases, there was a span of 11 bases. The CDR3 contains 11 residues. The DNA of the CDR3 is TGTGCCAGCACCCAGTCCACCGAGCAGTTCTTC. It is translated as CASTQSTEQFF.

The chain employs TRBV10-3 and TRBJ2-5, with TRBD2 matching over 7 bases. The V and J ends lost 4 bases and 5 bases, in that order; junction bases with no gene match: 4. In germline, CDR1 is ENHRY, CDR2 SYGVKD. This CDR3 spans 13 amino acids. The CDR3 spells CAISGLRGETQYF. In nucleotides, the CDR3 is TGTGCCATCAGTGGGCTGCGGGGGGAGACCCAGTACTTC.

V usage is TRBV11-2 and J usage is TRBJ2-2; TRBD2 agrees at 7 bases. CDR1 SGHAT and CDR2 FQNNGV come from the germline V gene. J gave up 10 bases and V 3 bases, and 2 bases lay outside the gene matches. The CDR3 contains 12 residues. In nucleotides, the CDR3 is TGTGCCAGCAGCTTCGGGGGGAAGGAGCTGTTTTTT. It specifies CASSFGGKELFF.

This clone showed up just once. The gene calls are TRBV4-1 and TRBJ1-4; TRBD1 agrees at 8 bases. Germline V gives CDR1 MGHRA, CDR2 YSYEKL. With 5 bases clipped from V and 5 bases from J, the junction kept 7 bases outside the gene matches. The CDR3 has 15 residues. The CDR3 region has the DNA TGCGCCAGCAGCACTGCCCGGACAGGGAATGAAAAACTGTTTTTT. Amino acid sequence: CASSTARTGNEKLFF.